The 23 T cell receptor beta chains below come from one sample, sequenced in a study of post-analysis software for immune sequencing data. General study results and limits: TRBV5-6, TRBV5-1 and TRBV20-1 belonged to a set of five TRBV segments that were more frequent in patients than controls.

Their recognized antigens are unknown. Presence of unique molecular identifiers characterized the TCR beta cDNA libraries. TCRdb re-called the PCR reads through MiXCR, storing one row per CDR3 protein. The sample consists of approximately 730,000 distinct CDR3 sequences, 25% to 30% of them appearing once. Sequenced input: blood. All receptors derive from a girl between 10 and 17 years old with multiple sclerosis.

The rearrangement links TRBV5-5 to TRBJ1-1; TRBD1 is a possible D gene (6 bases). Trimming took off 3 bases at V and 0 bases at J, with 15 bases between the two ends. Germline loops: CDR1 SGHKS, CDR2 YYEKEE (reference sequence). This CDR3 is 16 amino acids long. CDR3 residues: CASSSFGGTLNTEAFF. DNA of the CDR3: TGTGCCAGCAGCTCCTTCGGGGGCACCTTGAACACTGAAGCTTTCTTT.

This clonotype has a handful of counts. The V call is TRBV29-1, the J call TRBJ1-1, with a possible D match to TRBD1 (5 bases). Trimming stripped 7 bases from V and 4 bases from J, with 13 bases between. Germline CDR1 and CDR2: SQVTM and ANQGSEA. This CDR3 is 12 amino acids long. CDR3 coding DNA: TGCAGCGGGGGACGGTTGGCCACTGAAGCTTTCTTT. Translation gives CSGGRLATEAFF.

J is TRBJ2-1 and V is TRBV4-3; D is ambiguous. The CDR3 is 13 residues long. V lost 4 bases and J lost 11, with 15 bases in between. Germline values: CDR1 LGHNA, CDR2 YSLEER. The CDR3 region has the DNA TGCGCCAGCAGCCCGTCCCTGGACGACCAGCAGTTCTTC. Translation: CASSPSLDDQQFF.

V and J are TRBV15 and TRBJ1-2, with TRBD1 matching 9 bases. The CDR3 is 16 amino acids. J lost 2 bases, V lost 0 bases, and 4 bases had no gene match. Germline CDR1 LNHNV, CDR2 YYDKDF (reference sequence). DNA of the CDR3: TGTGCCACCAGCAGAGATTTGGGACAGGGCAACTATGGCTACACCTTC. Protein product: CATSRDLGQGNYGYTF.

DNA of the CDR3: TGCAGTGCTAGACTCGTTGAACAAGAGACCCAGTACTTC. Translating it yields CSARLVEQETQYF. The chain has TRBV20-1 and TRBJ2-5; D gene unclear. CDR1 and CDR2 (germline): DFQATT, SNEGSKA (reference sequence). Deletions cut 2 bases from V and 2 bases from J, with 9 bases between. The CDR3 is made up of 13 amino acids.

The chain has TRBV7-2 and TRBJ2-7, with TRBD2 matching over 7 bases. In germline, CDR1 is SGHTA, CDR2 FQGNSA. The trim removed 3 bases at V and 6 bases at J, leaving 5 bases unmatched. The length of the CDR3 is 13 residues. CDR3 in DNA: TGTGCCAGCAGCTTCATAGGGGAGGGCGAGCAGTACTTC. Amino acid sequence: CASSFIGEGEQYF.

Regarding this clonotype: The junction does not match germline at one end; this may be a read error. This chain uses TRBV3-1 with TRBJ2-3; a weak D match, TRBD1 (6 bases). From germline, CDR1 is LGHDT and CDR2 YNNKEL (reference sequence). The CDR3 sequence is 14 residues long. DNA for the CDR3: TGTGCCAGCAGCCCCCACTCGAAGACAGGTACGCAGTATTTT. Residues: CASSPHSKTGTQYF.

This clonotype appeared a few times. The chain uses TRBV4-1 and TRBJ1-2; D call uncertain. The germline V gene encodes CDR1 MGHRA and CDR2 YSYEKL. Trimming cost V 2 bases and J 7 bases, with 14 bases left between them. The CDR3 consists of 14 residues. The DNA of the CDR3 is TGCGCCAGCAGCCAAATTGGGTCAGATCTTGGCTACACCTTC. Amino acid sequence: CASSQIGSDLGYTF.

The chain uses TRBV29-1 and TRBJ1-1; no clear D. Germline V gene sequence: CDR1 SQVTM, CDR2 ANQGSEA. The V end was cut by 6 bases, the J end by 0 bases, with 8 bases between. The length of the CDR3 is 12 residues. CDR3 bases: TGCAGCGTCATTGAAATGAACACTGAAGCTTTCTTT. Amino acid sequence: CSVIEMNTEAFF.

J is TRBJ1-2 and V is TRBV12-3 or TRBV12-4; D is uncertain. The length of the CDR3 is 13 residues. Trimming removed 2 bases at V and 6 bases at J, with 10 bases between. This CDR3 reads CASSLNPLNGYTF. Here the CDR3 DNA reads TGTGCCAGCAGTTTAAACCCTCTTAATGGCTACACCTTC.

In its sample, this clonotype was seen once. The V call is TRBV7-2, the J call TRBJ2-1; D gene ambiguous. This CDR3 is built from 15 residues. Germline CDR1 and CDR2: SGHTA and FQGNSA. V was pared by 1 base and J by 0 bases, with 7 bases between. CDR3 DNA sequence: TGTGCCAGCAGCTTAGGACATAGCTCCTACAATGAGCAGTTCTTC. This codes for CASSLGHSSYNEQFF. Complete variable domain (other parts from reference TRBV7-2 and TRBJ2-1): GAGVSQSPSNKVTEKGKDVELRCDPISGHTALYWYRQSLGQGLEFLIYFQGNSAPDKSGLPSDRFSAERTGGSVSTLTIQRTQQEDSAVYLCASSLGHSSYNEQFFGPGTRLTVL.

The V gene is TRBV6-6, the J gene TRBJ1-1; the D is unclear. Germline values: CDR1 MNHNY, CDR2 SVGAGI (reference sequence). Trimming removed 8 bases at V and 2 bases at J, with 15 bases between. The CDR3 covers 14 residues. As DNA, the CDR3 is TGTGCCAGCTGCCGAGAAGGGATAAACACTGAAGCTTTCTTT. Amino acid sequence: CASCREGINTEAFF.

The chain links TRBV6-1 to TRBJ2-1, with 11 bases identical to TRBD2. CDR3 length: 17 amino acids. Trimming at V came to 6 bases and at J to 2 bases, leaving 9 bases not matched to a gene. Germline CDR1 is MNHNS and CDR2 is SASEGT. CDR3 nucleotides: TGTGCCAGCAGCCGCCGACTAGCGGGACTCACCTACAATGAGCAGTTCTTC. This sequence encodes CASSRRLAGLTYNEQFF.

This chain connects TRBV7-9 to TRBJ2-5; a possible D gene is TRBD2 (5 bases). This CDR3 is 13 amino acids long. CDR1 is SEHNR and CDR2 is FQNEAQ in the germline V gene (reference sequence). V was pared by 5 bases and J by 2 bases, with 9 bases between. Written as DNA, the CDR3 is TGTGCCAGCAGCCCGGACTGGCAAGAGACCCAGTACTTC. Amino acid sequence: CASSPDWQETQYF. The full variable domain, completed using reference TRBV7-9 and TRBJ2-5, is DTGVSQNPRHKITKRGQNVTFRCDPISEHNRLYWYRQTLGQGPEFLTYFQNEAQLEKSRLLSDRFSAERPKGSFSTLEIQRTEQGDSAMYLCASSPDWQETQYFGPGTRLLVL.

This clonotype came up a few times. This rearrangement joins TRBV7-2 to TRBJ2-5, with 10 bases aligning to TRBD1. The J call may not be correct, given that the DNA end is closer to TRBJ2-7. CDR3 length: 14 residues. Germline CDR1 reads SGHTA; CDR2 reads FQGNSA. CDR3 protein: CASSLGQGTPEQYF. Here the CDR3 DNA reads TGTGCCAGCAGCCTGGGACAGGGGACCCCCGAGCAGTACTTC.

This clonotype was counted a single time. The rearrangement links TRBV9 to TRBJ2-1, with D perhaps TRBD1 (6 bases). CDR3 size: 17 residues. Germline V lookup: CDR1 SGDLS, CDR2 YYNGEE. V was cut by 2 bases and J by 5 bases, with 20 bases left in between. The DNA of the CDR3 is TGTGCCAGCAGCGTGGTGACAGGTCGGCGGGCCAACAATGAGCAGTTCTTC. It specifies CASSVVTGRRANNEQFF.

This clonotype was seen a few times. The gene calls are TRBV9 and TRBJ2-4; 12 bases align to TRBD1. The CDR3 covers 16 residues. The germline V gene encodes CDR1 SGDLS and CDR2 YYNGEE. With V trimmed by 4 bases and J by 7 bases, 9 bases remained unmatched. The CDR3 here is CASSPPPGQGANIQYF. CDR3 DNA sequence: TGTGCCAGCAGCCCTCCCCCGGGACAGGGGGCGAACATTCAGTACTTC.

CDR3 DNA: TGCAGTGCTAGCGGGACAGGGGGGATCGTCCGGTACTTC. This translates into CSASGTGGIVRYF. This chain connects TRBV20-1 to TRBJ2-7; TRBD1 aligns across 11 bases. CDR1 and CDR2 (germline): DFQATT, SNEGSKA (reference sequence). J gave up 12 bases and V 3 bases, and 10 bases lay outside the gene matches. The CDR3 is 13 amino acids.

A few counts support this clonotype. The chain carries TRBV20-1 and TRBJ2-3; no firm D call. Trimming removed 3 bases at V and 3 bases at J, with 19 bases between. The CDR3 is made up of 16 amino acids. CDR1 is DFQATT and CDR2 is SNEGSKA in the germline V gene (reference sequence). In DNA form, the CDR3 reads TGCAGTGCTAGTACGGTGTGGGCAGGATCGACAGATACGCAGTATTTT. This gives the protein CSASTVWAGSTDTQYF.

A single count supports this clonotype. The chain has TRBV9 and TRBJ1-1; 9 nucleotides match TRBD1. CDR1 SGDLS and CDR2 YYNGEE come from the germline V gene. With 9 bases clipped from V and 5 bases from J, the junction kept 8 bases outside the gene matches. The CDR3 loop spans 13 amino acids. The CDR3 is CATNRGLGTEAFF. The CDR3 DNA reads as TGTGCCACCAACAGGGGGCTGGGAACTGAAGCTTTCTTT.

This clonotype was observed a few times. V usage is TRBV4-3 and J usage is TRBJ2-7; D ambiguous. CDR3 length: 13 residues. V lost 2 bases, J lost 2 bases, and 7 bases lay in between. Germline loops: CDR1 LGHNA, CDR2 YSLEER. The CDR3 DNA is TGCGCCAGCAGCCAATCGCTAGCCTACGAGCAGTACTTC. Translation: CASSQSLAYEQYF.

A few counts support this clonotype. The chain carries TRBV4-1 and TRBJ1-1; 10 bases match TRBD1. With 4 bases clipped from V and 5 bases from J, the junction kept 4 bases outside the gene matches. The CDR3 is 14 residues long. Germline V gene data show CDR1 as MGHRA and CDR2 as YSYEKL. CDR3 in DNA: TGCGCCAGCAGCCCCGGGACAGGGGCGACTGAAGCTTTCTTT. Its protein product is CASSPGTGATEAFF.

V and J are TRBV28 and TRBJ1-6, with D perhaps matching TRBD1 (6 bases). The ends were cut back, 7 bases at V and 9 bases at J, with 22 bases in the middle. The CDR3 consists of 16 residues. Germline CDR1 is MDHEN and CDR2 is SYDVKM. The CDR3 spells CASTPLGGAFVSPLHF. For the CDR3, the DNA is TGTGCCAGCACGCCTCTCGGGGGCGCATTTGTTTCACCCCTCCACTTT.